This TCR beta chain was observed in a study of blood T cell repertoires in COVID-19. Ages ranged from about 18 to 89 years, with residence in about 23 US areas. Allocation to cohorts depended on clinical history reported by the participants. TCRdb keeps only in-frame clones here, not all; method: immunoSEQ multiplex PCR. The profile shows around 290,000 clones, around 90% of them singletons. This CDR3 comprises 15 residues. CDR1 and CDR2 (germline): LGHNA, YSLEER. Unmatched junction bases numbered 4, after V lost 5 bases and J lost 0 bases. The source of this sequence is a woman aged 25 to 45 who had recovered from COVID-19. What was sequenced was PBMCs or T cells enriched from blood (not recorded which). The chain is built from TRBV4-3 and TRBJ2-7; 10 bases are shared with TRBD2. CDR3 coding DNA: TGCGCCAGCAGCGACTTAGCGGGGGGCTCCTACGAGCAGTACTTC. Translation: CASSDLAGGSYEQYF.